The rows below give T cell receptor beta chains drawn from one sample of a study of shared clonotypes between healthy human individuals. The protocol was immunoSEQ multiplex PCR, while the TCRdb copy is restricted to in-frame clones and leaves out a portion. The table has about 2 million clones, roughly 95% seen once. Sequences were obtained from naive CD4+ T cells sorted from blood. These TCRs come from a man aged 18 to 30 in good health. The CDR3 runs from the conserved cysteine through the conserved F or W. Each record gives: J gene, V gene, D gene, clone size, CDR3 DNA, CDR3 protein. A D gene is named only where the DNA matches it firmly. Clone size is given for some rows only: seen once, a few or many times, or a class if the clone is expanded.

j_gene: TRBJ2-7; v_gene: TRBV21-1; d_gene: .; abundance: .; CDR3nt: TGTGCCAGCAGCGTCCCCGGGACCGAGGCGTGCGAGCAGTACTTC; CDR3aa: CASSVPGTEACEQYF
j_gene: TRBJ2-1; v_gene: TRBV4-1; d_gene: TRBD1; abundance: once; CDR3nt: TGCGCCAGCAGCCAGAGACCCGGGACAGGTACGTTCTTC; CDR3aa: CASSQRPGTGTFF
j_gene: TRBJ2-2; v_gene: TRBV6-5; d_gene: .; abundance: once; CDR3nt: TGTGCCAGCAGTTCCGGGACAATGAACACCGGGGAGCTGTTTTTT; CDR3aa: CASSSGTMNTGELFF
j_gene: TRBJ2-2; v_gene: TRBV21-1; d_gene: .; abundance: .; CDR3nt: TGTGCCGCCGACAGGGAAACTAATACACTAGCGGCTTTCGCGAACACCGGGGAGCTGTTTTTT; CDR3aa: CAADRETNTLAAFANTGELFF
j_gene: TRBJ2-7; v_gene: TRBV28; d_gene: .; abundance: .; CDR3nt: TGTGCCAGCAGTTTTAGGGATGTGCAGTACTTC; CDR3aa: CASSFRDVQYF
j_gene: TRBJ2-5; v_gene: TRBV10-3; d_gene: .; abundance: .; CDR3nt: TGTGCCATCTGCAGAGGGGACCTAGAGACCCAGTACTTC; CDR3aa: CAICRGDLETQYF
j_gene: TRBJ2-5; v_gene: TRBV5-4; d_gene: TRBD1; abundance: .; CDR3nt: TGTGCCAGCAGCTTGCGACAGGGGCAAGAGACCCAGTACTTC; CDR3aa: CASSLRQGQETQYF
j_gene: TRBJ1-6; v_gene: TRBV5-4; d_gene: .; abundance: .; CDR3nt: TGTGCCAGCAGCTTGGACAGTAATTCACCCCTCCACTTT; CDR3aa: CASSLDSNSPLHF
j_gene: TRBJ2-3; v_gene: TRBV11-1; d_gene: TRBD2; abundance: .; CDR3nt: TGTGCCAGCAGCTCGAGCGGGGTGAGCACAGATACGCAGTATTTT; CDR3aa: CASSSSGVSTDTQYF
j_gene: TRBJ1-1; v_gene: TRBV10-3; d_gene: .; abundance: .; CDR3nt: TGTGCCATCAGTACGGCCGCGTCTGAAGCTTTCTTT; CDR3aa: CAISTAASEAFF
j_gene: TRBJ2-1; v_gene: TRBV6-1; d_gene: .; abundance: .; CDR3nt: TGTGCCAGCAGTGCTAGACAGGGAGGGAATTCCAATGAGCAGTTCTTC; CDR3aa: CASSARQGGNSNEQFF
j_gene: TRBJ1-5; v_gene: TRBV2; d_gene: .; abundance: .; CDR3nt: TGTGCCAGCTCGGGTGCTAGCAATCAGCCCCAGCATTTT; CDR3aa: CASSGASNQPQHF
j_gene: TRBJ2-7; v_gene: TRBV11-2; d_gene: .; abundance: .; CDR3nt: TGTGCCAGCAGCTCGGGGACCTACGAGCAGTACTTC; CDR3aa: CASSSGTYEQYF
j_gene: TRBJ2-2; v_gene: TRBV11-3; d_gene: .; abundance: once; CDR3nt: TGTGCCAGCAGCTTAGATTTATCCGGGGAGCTGTTTTTT; CDR3aa: CASSLDLSGELFF
j_gene: TRBJ2-7; v_gene: TRBV6-6; d_gene: .; abundance: .; CDR3nt: TGTGCCAGCAGTTCGGACTGGCGGGGTATATACGAGCAGTACTTC; CDR3aa: CASSSDWRGIYEQYF
j_gene: TRBJ2-4; v_gene: TRBV9; d_gene: TRBD2; abundance: .; CDR3nt: TGTGCCAGCAGCGCCGAACTAGCGGTGCCTCAGGGAGCCAAAAACATTCAGTACTTC; CDR3aa: CASSAELAVPQGAKNIQYF
j_gene: TRBJ2-1; v_gene: TRBV13; d_gene: TRBD2; abundance: .; CDR3nt: TGTGCCAGCAGCCCCAAAATATTCGGGACTAGCTTAAACTACAATGAGCAGTTCTTC; CDR3aa: CASSPKIFGTSLNYNEQFF
j_gene: TRBJ1-1; v_gene: TRBV9; d_gene: TRBD1; abundance: .; CDR3nt: TGTGCCAGCAGCGTAGATGGGGACAGGGTAAGCGAGTGGACTGAAGCTTTCTTT; CDR3aa: CASSVDGDRVSEWTEAFF
j_gene: TRBJ1-1; v_gene: TRBV6-4; d_gene: .; abundance: .; CDR3nt: TGTGCCAGCAGTGCCTCGGGGGGTTTTAGCACTGAAGCTTTCTTT; CDR3aa: CASSASGGFSTEAFF
j_gene: TRBJ1-2; v_gene: TRBV27; d_gene: .; abundance: .; CDR3nt: TGTGCCAGCAGTTTAAGATCGGACAGCCTCTATGGCTACACCTTC; CDR3aa: CASSLRSDSLYGYTF
j_gene: TRBJ2-1; v_gene: TRBV13; d_gene: TRBD1; abundance: .; CDR3nt: TGTGCCAGCAGCTTACTCCTACAGGGGCACTCCTACAATGAGCAGTTCTTC; CDR3aa: CASSLLLQGHSYNEQFF
j_gene: TRBJ1-2; v_gene: TRBV19; d_gene: .; abundance: .; CDR3nt: TGTGCCAGTAGTCCAAGGCGGGGGCCTAACTATGGCTACACCTTC; CDR3aa: CASSPRRGPNYGYTF
j_gene: TRBJ2-4; v_gene: TRBV15; d_gene: .; abundance: .; CDR3nt: TGTGCCACCAGCAGAGATCGTCGGGAAGGGATTCACTTC; CDR3aa: CATSRDRREGIHF
j_gene: TRBJ2-5; v_gene: TRBV4-1; d_gene: TRBD2; abundance: .; CDR3nt: TGCGCCAGCAGCCAAGAACTGGGACTAGCGCCAGAGACCCAGTACTTC; CDR3aa: CASSQELGLAPETQYF
j_gene: TRBJ2-1; v_gene: TRBV6-1; d_gene: .; abundance: once; CDR3nt: TGTGCCAGCAGTGACAGGAGCAGCTCCTACAATGAGCAGTTCTTC; CDR3aa: CASSDRSSSYNEQFF
j_gene: TRBJ2-3; v_gene: TRBV5-1; d_gene: .; abundance: .; CDR3nt: TGCGCCAGCAGTCTGACCGAAGGGGGGGATACGCAGTATTTT; CDR3aa: CASSLTEGGDTQYF
j_gene: TRBJ2-5; v_gene: TRBV19; d_gene: .; abundance: once; CDR3nt: TGTGCCAGTAGCCTAGGACGGGAAGAGACCCAGTACTTC; CDR3aa: CASSLGREETQYF
j_gene: TRBJ2-3; v_gene: TRBV29-1; d_gene: .; abundance: .; CDR3nt: TGCAGCGTCGGCACGGTCACAGATACGCAGTATTTT; CDR3aa: CSVGTVTDTQYF
j_gene: TRBJ2-5; v_gene: TRBV5-1; d_gene: TRBD2; abundance: .; CDR3nt: TGCGCCAGCAGCTCGGGCGGAGCGGGAGGTAAAGAGACCCAGTACTTC; CDR3aa: CASSSGGAGGKETQYF
j_gene: TRBJ2-5; v_gene: TRBV18; d_gene: .; abundance: .; CDR3nt: TGTGCCAGCTCACCCTCGGGGGCGGAAGAGACCCAGTACTTC; CDR3aa: CASSPSGAEETQYF
j_gene: TRBJ2-7; v_gene: TRBV18; d_gene: .; abundance: .; CDR3nt: TGTGCCAGCTCACCACCGCCGAGGGGAAAGGCCCTAAACTCCTACGAGCAGTACTTC; CDR3aa: CASSPPPRGKALNSYEQYF
j_gene: TRBJ1-1; v_gene: TRBV29-1; d_gene: .; abundance: once; CDR3nt: TGCAGCGTTGAGCGTGGGGGCTTCACTGAAGCTTTCTTT; CDR3aa: CSVERGGFTEAFF